The TCR beta chain under discussion was sequenced for a study of T cell responses to AZD1222 COVID-19 vaccine. The CDR3 has 13 residues. Germline loops: CDR1 SGDLS, CDR2 YYNGEE. Deletions cut 7 bases from V and 1 base from J, with 8 bases between. Sequencing was performed with immunoSEQ multiplex PCR; in TCRdb, only in-frame clones are kept and a portion is missing. Seen here are 120,000 or so clones, roughly 90% observed once, and the top ten hold more than 2.5%. Overall study results and limits: Targeting of unmutated variant regions was reportedly seen in nearly half of spike-specific TCRs.

Comment on this clone: Its target is unknown.

The TCR was taken from an adult in good health. The sample in question was peripheral blood, obtained on day 0 of AZD1222 vaccination. This chain joins TRBV9 and TRBJ2-2; a weak D match, TRBD1 (5 bases). In DNA, the CDR3 is TGTGCCAGCGCTACAGGGAACACCGGGGAGCTGTTTTTT. Its translation: CASATGNTGELFF.